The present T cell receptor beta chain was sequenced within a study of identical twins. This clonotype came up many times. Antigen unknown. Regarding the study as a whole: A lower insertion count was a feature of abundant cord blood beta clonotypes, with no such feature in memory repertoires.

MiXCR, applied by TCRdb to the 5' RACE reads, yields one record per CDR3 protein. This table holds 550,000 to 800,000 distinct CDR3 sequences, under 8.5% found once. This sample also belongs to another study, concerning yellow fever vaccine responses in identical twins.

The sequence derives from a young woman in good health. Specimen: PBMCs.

The CDR3 DNA reads TGTGCCAGCAGTTTACAGGGGGTCCTCAACTATGGCTACACCTTC. It is translated as CASSLQGVLNYGYTF. J is TRBJ1-2 and V is TRBV12-3 or TRBV12-4; 7 bases match TRBD1. The CDR3 has 15 amino acids. Trimming cost V 2 bases and J 2 bases; bases outside gene matches: 5.